The rows below give T cell receptor beta chains drawn from one sample of a study of cytomegalovirus exposure and HLA in healthy donors. Repertoires were generated with immunoSEQ multiplex PCR, while TCRdb's copy carries only in-frame clones and drops some. The sample contains about 170,000 clones, 80% to 85% of which appear only once. Source material: PBMCs. The receptor source for this set is a male donor in good health and CMV-seronegative. Both conserved end residues are part of each CDR3. The D gene is left open where the match is weak. Size values are once, few and many counts, or a class for expanded clones, and some rows have none.

len,d_gene,v_gene,abundance,j_gene,CDR3aa,CDR3nt
15,NA,TRBV6-6,NA,TRBJ1-5,CASSSPQAGNQPQHF,TGTGCCAGCAGTTCCCCCCAGGCAGGCAATCAGCCCCAGCATTTT
15,TRBD1,TRBV2,NA,TRBJ1-2,CASRLQGTPNYGYTF,TGTGCCAGCAGGTTACAGGGGACACCTAACTATGGCTACACCTTC
15,TRBD1,TRBV10-3,NA,TRBJ1-1,CAISESRQGDTEAFF,TGTGCCATCAGTGAGTCGAGACAGGGGGACACTGAAGCTTTCTTT
14,NA,TRBV5-4,few,TRBJ1-6,CASSLGRSGSPLHF,TGTGCCAGCAGCTTGGGCAGGTCGGGGTCACCCCTCCACTTT
15,TRBD1,TRBV6-5,few,TRBJ1-2,CASSYDRDRLGGYTF,TGTGCCAGCAGTTACGATCGGGACAGGCTGGGTGGCTACACCTTC
14,TRBD1,TRBV2,NA,TRBJ1-1,CASNTQTGSTEAFF,TGTGCCAGCAATACTCAGACAGGGAGCACTGAAGCTTTCTTT
13,NA,TRBV2,NA,TRBJ1-2,CASRDQGGYGYTF,TGTGCCAGCAGGGATCAGGGAGGTTATGGCTACACCTTC
16,TRBD1,TRBV5-1,NA,TRBJ2-1,CASSWGDRGLGNEQFF,TGCGCCAGCAGCTGGGGGGACAGGGGGCTAGGCAATGAGCAGTTCTTC
15,TRBD1,TRBV19,few,TRBJ2-7,CASSFEWTGTYEQYF,TGTGCCAGTAGTTTTGAATGGACAGGGACCTACGAGCAGTACTTC
15,NA,TRBV5-4,NA,TRBJ2-1,CASSPDRSSYNEQFF,TGTGCCAGCAGCCCAGACCGGAGCTCCTACAATGAGCAGTTCTTC
14,NA,TRBV5-5,few,TRBJ2-4,CASSADVGTDSQYF,TGTGCCAGCAGCGCGGACGTAGGGACGGACAGTCAGTACTTC